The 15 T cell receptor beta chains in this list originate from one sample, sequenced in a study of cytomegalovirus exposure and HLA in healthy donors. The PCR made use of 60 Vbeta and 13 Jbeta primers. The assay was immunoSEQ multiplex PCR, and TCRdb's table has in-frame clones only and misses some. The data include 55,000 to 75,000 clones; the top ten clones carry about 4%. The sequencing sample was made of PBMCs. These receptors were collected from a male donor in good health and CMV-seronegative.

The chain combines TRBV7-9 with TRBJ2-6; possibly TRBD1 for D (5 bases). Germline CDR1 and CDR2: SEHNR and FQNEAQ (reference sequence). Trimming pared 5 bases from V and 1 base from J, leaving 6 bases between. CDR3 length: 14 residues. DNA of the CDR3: TGTGCCAGCAGCCGACAGTCTGGGGCCAACGTCCTGACTTTC. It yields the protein CASSRQSGANVLTF.

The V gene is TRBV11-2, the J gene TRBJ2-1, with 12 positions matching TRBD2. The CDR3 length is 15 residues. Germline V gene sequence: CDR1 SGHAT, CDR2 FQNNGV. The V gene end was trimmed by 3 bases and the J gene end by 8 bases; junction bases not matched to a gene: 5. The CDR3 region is CASSFTSGGSYEQFF. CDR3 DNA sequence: TGTGCCAGCAGCTTCACTAGCGGGGGGAGCTATGAGCAGTTCTTC.

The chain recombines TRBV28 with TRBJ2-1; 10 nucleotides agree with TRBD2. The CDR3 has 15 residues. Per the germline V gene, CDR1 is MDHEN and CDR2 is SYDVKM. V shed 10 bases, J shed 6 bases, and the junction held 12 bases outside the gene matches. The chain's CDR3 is CATHTLAGGRNEQFF. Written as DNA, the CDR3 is TGTGCCACCCATACCTTAGCGGGGGGACGCAATGAGCAGTTCTTC. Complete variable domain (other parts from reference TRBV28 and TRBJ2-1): DVKVTQSSRYLVKRTGEKVFLECVQDMDHENMFWYRQDPGLGLRLIYFSYDVKMKEKGDIPEGYSVSREKKERFSLILESASTNQTSMYLCATHTLAGGRNEQFFGPGTRLTVL.

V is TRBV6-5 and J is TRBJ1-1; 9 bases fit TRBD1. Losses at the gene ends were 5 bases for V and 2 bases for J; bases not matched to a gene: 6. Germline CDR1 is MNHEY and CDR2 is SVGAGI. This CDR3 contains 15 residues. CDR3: CASSHTTGGNTEAFF. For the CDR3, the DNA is TGTGCCAGCAGTCATACCACAGGGGGCAACACTGAAGCTTTCTTT.

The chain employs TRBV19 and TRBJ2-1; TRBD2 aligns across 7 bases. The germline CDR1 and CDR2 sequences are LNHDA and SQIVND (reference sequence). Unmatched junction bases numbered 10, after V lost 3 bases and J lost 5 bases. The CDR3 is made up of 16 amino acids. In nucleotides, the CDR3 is TGTGCCAGTAGTATTGGGAGGGGTAGCGCCGACAATGAGCAGTTCTTC. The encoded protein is CASSIGRGSADNEQFF.

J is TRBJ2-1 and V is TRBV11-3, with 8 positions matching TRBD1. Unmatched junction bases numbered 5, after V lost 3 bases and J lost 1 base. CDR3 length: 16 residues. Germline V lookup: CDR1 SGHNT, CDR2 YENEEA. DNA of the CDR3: TGTGCCAGCAGCTTCCAGGGGGCAAGGTCCTACAATGAGCAGTTCTTC. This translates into CASSFQGARSYNEQFF.

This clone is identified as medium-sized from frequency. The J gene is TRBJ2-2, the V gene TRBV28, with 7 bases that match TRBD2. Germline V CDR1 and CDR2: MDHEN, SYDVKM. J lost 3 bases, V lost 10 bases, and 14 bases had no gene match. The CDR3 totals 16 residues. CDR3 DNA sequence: TGTGCCACCATTCCCTGGCGGGAGCGGGACACCGGGGAGCTGTTTTTT. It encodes CATIPWRERDTGELFF.

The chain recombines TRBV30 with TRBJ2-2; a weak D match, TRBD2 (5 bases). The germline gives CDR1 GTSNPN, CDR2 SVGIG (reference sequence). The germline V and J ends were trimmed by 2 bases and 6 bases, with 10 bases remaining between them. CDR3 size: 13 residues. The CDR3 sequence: CAWSFSAPGELFF. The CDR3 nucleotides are TGTGCCTGGAGTTTTAGCGCCCCCGGGGAGCTGTTTTTT.

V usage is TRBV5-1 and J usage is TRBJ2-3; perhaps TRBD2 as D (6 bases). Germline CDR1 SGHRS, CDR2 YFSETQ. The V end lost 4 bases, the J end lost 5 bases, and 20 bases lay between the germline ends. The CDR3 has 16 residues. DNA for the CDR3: TGCGCCAGCAGCCCCTTTGGAGGGTCCGCCGGAGATACGCAGTATTTT. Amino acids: CASSPFGGSAGDTQYF.

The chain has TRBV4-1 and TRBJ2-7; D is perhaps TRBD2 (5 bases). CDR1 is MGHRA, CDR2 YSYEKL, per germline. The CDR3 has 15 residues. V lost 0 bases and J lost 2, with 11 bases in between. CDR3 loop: CASSQDGGGAYEQYF. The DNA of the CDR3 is TGCGCCAGCAGCCAAGATGGAGGTGGGGCCTACGAGCAGTACTTC.

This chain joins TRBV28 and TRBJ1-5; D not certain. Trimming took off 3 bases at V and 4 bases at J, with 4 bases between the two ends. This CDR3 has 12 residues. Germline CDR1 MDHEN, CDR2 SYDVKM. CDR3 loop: CASSFANQPQHF. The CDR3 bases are TGTGCCAGCAGTTTCGCGAATCAGCCCCAGCATTTT.

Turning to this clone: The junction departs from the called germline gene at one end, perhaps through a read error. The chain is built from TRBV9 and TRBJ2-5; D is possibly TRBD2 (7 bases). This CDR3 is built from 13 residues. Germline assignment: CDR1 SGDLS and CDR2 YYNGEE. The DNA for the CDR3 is TGTGCCAGCAACGTAGGGGGGGGAGAGACCCAGTACTTC. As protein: CASNVGGGETQYF.

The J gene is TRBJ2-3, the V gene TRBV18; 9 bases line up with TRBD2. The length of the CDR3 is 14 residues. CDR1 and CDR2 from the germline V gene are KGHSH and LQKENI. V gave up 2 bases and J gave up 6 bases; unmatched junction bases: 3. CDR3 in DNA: TGTGCCAGCTCACCAACAGCGGGAGGTGATACGCAGTATTTT. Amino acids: CASSPTAGGDTQYF.

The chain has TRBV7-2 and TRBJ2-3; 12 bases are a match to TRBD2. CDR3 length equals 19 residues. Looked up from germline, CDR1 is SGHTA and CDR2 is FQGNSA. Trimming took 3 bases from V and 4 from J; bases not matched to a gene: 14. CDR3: CASSFRHGLAGGPPDTQYF. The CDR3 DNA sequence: TGTGCCAGCAGCTTCCGGCATGGGCTAGCGGGAGGGCCTCCAGATACGCAGTATTTT.

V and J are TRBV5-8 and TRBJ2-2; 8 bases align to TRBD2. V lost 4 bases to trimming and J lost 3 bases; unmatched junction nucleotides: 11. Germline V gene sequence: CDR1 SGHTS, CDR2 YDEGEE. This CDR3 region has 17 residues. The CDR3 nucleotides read TGTGCCAGCAGCCATCACGTGCGAGCGGGGGACACCGGGGAGCTGTTTTTT. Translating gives CASSHHVRAGDTGELFF. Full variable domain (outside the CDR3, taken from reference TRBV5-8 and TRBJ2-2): EAGVTQSPTHLIKTRGQQATLRCSPISGHTSVYWYQQALGLGLQFLLWYDEGEERNRGNFPPRFSGRQFPNYSSELNVNALELEDSALYLCASSHHVRAGDTGELFFGEGSRLTVL.